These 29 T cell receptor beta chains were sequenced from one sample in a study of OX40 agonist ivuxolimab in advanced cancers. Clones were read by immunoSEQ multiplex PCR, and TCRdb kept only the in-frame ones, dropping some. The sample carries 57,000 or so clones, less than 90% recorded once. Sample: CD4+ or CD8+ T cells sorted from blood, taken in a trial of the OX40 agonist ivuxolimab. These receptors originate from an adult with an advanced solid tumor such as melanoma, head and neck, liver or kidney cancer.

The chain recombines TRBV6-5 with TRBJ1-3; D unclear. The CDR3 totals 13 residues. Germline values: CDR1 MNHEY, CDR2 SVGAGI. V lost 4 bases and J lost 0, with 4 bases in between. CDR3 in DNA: TGTGCCAGCAGTTCGGCCTCTGGAAACACCATATATTTT. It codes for CASSSASGNTIYF.

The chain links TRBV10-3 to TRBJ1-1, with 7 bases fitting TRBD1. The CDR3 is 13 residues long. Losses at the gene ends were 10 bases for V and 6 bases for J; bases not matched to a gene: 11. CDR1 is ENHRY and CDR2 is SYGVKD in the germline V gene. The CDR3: CATGEGRGAEAFF. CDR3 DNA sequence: TGTGCCACGGGGGAGGGCAGGGGGGCTGAAGCTTTCTTT.

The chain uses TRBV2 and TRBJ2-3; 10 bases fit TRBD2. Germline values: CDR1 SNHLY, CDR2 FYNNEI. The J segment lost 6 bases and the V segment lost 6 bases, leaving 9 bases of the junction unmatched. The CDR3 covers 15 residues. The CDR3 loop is CASSRGLAARDTQYF. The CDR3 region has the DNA TGTGCCAGCAGCCGTGGACTAGCGGCACGGGATACGCAGTATTTT.

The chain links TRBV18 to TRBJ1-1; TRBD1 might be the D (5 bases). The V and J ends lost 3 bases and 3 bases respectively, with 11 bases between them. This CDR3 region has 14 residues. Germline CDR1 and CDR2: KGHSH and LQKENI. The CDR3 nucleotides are TGTGCCAGCTCACCCGGGGACGGCCACACTGAAGCTTTCTTT. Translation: CASSPGDGHTEAFF.

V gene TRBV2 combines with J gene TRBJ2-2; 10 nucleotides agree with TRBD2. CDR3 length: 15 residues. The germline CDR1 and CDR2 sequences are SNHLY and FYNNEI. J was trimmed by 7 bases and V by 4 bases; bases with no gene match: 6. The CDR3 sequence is CASSGERGGNGELFF. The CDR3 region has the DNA TGTGCCAGCAGTGGCGAGCGGGGGGGCAACGGGGAGCTGTTTTTT. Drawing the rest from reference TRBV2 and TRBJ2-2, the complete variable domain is EPEVTQTPSHQVTQMGQEVILRCVPISNHLYFYWYRQILGQKVEFLVSFYNNEISEKSEIFDDQFSVERPDGSNFTLKIRSTKLEDSAMYFCASSGERGGNGELFFGEGSRLTVL.

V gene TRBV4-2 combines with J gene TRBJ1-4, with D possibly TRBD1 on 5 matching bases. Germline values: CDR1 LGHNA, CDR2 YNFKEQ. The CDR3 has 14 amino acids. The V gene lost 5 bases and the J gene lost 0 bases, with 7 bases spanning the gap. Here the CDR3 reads CASSLGATNEKLFF. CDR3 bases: TGTGCCAGCAGCTTAGGGGCAACTAATGAAAAACTGTTTTTT.

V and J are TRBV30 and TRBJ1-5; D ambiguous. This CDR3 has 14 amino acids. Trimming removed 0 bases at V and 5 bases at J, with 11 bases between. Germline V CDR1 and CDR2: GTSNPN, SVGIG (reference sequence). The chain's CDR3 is CAWSVMSGDQPQHF. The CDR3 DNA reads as TGTGCCTGGAGTGTAATGTCTGGTGATCAGCCCCAGCATTTT. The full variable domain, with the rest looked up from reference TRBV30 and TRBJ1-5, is SQTIHQWPATLVQPVGSPLSLECTVEGTSNPNLYWYRQAAGRGLQLLFYSVGIGQISSEVPQNLSASRPQDRQFILSSKKLLLSDSGFYLCAWSVMSGDQPQHFGDGTRLSIL.

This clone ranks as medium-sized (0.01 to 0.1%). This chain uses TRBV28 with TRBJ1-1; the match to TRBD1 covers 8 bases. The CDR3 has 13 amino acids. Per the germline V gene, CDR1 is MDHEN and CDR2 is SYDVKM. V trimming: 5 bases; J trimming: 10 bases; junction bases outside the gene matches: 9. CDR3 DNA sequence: TGTGCCAGCAGTCTAGGACAGGGCCGAATAGCTTTCTTT. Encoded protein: CASSLGQGRIAFF.

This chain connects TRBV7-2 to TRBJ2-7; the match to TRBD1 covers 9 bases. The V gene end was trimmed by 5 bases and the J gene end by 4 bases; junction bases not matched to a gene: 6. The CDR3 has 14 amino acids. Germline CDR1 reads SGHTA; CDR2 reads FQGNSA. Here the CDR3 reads CASSPGQGWYEQYF. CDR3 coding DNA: TGTGCCAGCAGCCCTGGACAGGGGTGGTACGAGCAGTACTTC.

This CDR3 reads CASSAEETQYF. CDR3 DNA sequence: TGTGCCAGCTCAGCTGAAGAGACCCAGTACTTC. The V gene is TRBV18, the J gene TRBJ2-5; D unclear. CDR1 and CDR2 from the germline V gene are KGHSH and LQKENI. This CDR3 spans 11 amino acids. The V end was cut by 5 bases, the J end by 3 bases, with 4 bases between.

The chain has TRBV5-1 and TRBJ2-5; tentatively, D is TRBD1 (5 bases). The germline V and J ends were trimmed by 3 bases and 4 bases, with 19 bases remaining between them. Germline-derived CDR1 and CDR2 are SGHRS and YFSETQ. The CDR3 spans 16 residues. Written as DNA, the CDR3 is TGCGCCAGCAGCTCTGGGTGGCAAACAGGCGGAGAGACCCAGTACTTC. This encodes CASSSGWQTGGETQYF. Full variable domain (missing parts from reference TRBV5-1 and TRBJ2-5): KAGVTQTPRYLIKTRGQQVTLSCSPISGHRSVSWYQQTPGQGLQFLFEYFSETQRNKGNFPGRFSGRQFSNSRSEMNVSTLELGDSALYLCASSSGWQTGGETQYFGPGTRLLVL.

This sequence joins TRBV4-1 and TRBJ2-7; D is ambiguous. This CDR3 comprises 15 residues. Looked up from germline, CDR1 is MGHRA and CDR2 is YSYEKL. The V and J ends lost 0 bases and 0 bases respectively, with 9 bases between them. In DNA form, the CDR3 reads TGCGCCAGCAGCCAAGAACTCCGATTCTCCTACGAGCAGTACTTC. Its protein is CASSQELRFSYEQYF.

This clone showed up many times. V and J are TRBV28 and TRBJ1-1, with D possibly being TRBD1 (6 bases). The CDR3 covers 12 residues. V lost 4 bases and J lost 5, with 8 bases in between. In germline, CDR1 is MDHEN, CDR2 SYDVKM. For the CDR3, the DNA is TGTGCCAGCAGTTCCACAGGGACTGAAGCTTTCTTT. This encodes CASSSTGTEAFF.

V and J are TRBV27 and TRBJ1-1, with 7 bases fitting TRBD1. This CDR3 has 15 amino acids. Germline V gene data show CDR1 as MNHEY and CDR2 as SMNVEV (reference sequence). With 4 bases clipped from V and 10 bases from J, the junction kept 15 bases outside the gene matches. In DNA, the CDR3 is TGTGCCAGCAGTTCCAGGGGGTCAAGGGGTTTAGTAGCTTTCTTT. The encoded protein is CASSSRGSRGLVAFF.

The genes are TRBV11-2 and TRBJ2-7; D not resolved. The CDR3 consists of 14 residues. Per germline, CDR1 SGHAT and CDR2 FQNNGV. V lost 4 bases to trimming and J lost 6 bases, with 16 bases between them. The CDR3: CASSSLRRGREQYF. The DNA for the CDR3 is TGTGCCAGCAGCTCCCTCCGGAGAGGTCGCGAGCAGTACTTC.

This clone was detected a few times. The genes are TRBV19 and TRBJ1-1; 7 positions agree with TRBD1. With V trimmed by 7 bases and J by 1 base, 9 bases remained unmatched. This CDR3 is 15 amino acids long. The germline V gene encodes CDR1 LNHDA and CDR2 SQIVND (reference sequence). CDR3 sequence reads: CASKVRGQRNTEAFF. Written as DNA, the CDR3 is TGTGCCAGTAAAGTTCGGGGACAGCGGAACACTGAAGCTTTCTTT.

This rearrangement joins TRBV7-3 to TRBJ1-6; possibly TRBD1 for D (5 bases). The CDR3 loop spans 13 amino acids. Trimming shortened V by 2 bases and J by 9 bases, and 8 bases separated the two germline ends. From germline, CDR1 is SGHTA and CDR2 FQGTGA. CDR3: CASSLGGFSPLHF. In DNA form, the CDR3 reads TGTGCCAGCAGCTTAGGGGGATTTTCACCCCTCCACTTT.

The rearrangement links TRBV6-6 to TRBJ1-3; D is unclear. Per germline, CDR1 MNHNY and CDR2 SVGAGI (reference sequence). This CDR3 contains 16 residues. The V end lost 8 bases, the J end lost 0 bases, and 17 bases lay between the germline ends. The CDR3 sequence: CASLNSGRSSGNTIYF. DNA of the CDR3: TGTGCCAGCCTCAACTCCGGGCGGTCCTCTGGAAACACCATATATTTT.

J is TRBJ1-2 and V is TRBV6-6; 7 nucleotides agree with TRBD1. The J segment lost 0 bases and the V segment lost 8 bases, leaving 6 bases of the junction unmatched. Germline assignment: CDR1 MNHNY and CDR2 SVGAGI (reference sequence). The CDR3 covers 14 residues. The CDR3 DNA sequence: TGTGCCAGCCTCAGGACAGGAACTAACTATGGCTACACCTTC. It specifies CASLRTGTNYGYTF.

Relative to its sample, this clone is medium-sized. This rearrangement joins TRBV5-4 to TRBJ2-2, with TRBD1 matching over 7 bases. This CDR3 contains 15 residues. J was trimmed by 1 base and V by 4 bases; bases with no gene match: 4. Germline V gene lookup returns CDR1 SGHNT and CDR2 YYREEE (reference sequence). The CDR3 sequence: CASSRNRGNTGELFF. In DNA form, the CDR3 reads TGTGCCAGCAGCCGAAACAGGGGGAACACCGGGGAGCTGTTTTTT. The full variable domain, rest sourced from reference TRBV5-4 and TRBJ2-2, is ETGVTQSPTHLIKTRGQQVTLRCSSQSGHNTVSWYQQALGQGPQFIFQYYREEENGRGNFPPRFSGLQFPNYSSELNVNALELDDSALYLCASSRNRGNTGELFFGEGSRLTVL.

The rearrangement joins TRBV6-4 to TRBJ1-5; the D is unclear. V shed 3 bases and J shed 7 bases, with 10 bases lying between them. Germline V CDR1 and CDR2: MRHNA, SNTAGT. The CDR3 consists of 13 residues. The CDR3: CASSEISGQPQHF. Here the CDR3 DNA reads TGTGCCAGCAGTGAAATATCAGGACAGCCCCAGCATTTT.

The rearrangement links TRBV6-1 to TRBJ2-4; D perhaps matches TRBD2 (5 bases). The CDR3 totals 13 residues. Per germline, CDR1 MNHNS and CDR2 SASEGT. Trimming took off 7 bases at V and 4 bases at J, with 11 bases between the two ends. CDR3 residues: CASNWTGKNIQYF. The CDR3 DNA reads TGTGCCAGCAACTGGACGGGGAAAAACATTCAGTACTTC.

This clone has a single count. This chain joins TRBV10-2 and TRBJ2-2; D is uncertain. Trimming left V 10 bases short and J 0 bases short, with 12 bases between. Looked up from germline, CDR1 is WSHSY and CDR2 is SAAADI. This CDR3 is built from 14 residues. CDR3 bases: TGCGCCACCCAAAAAACGGCGAACACCGGGGAGCTGTTTTTT. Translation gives CATQKTANTGELFF.

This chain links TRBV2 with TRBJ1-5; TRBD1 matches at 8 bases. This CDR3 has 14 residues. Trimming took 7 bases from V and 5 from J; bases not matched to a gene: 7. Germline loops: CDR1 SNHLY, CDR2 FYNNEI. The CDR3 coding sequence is TGTGCCAGCAATTACCGGGACAGGCATCAGCCCCAGCATTTT. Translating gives CASNYRDRHQPQHF. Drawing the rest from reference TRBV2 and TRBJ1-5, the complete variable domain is EPEVTQTPSHQVTQMGQEVILRCVPISNHLYFYWYRQILGQKVEFLVSFYNNEISEKSEIFDDQFSVERPDGSNFTLKIRSTKLEDSAMYFCASNYRDRHQPQHFGDGTRLSIL.

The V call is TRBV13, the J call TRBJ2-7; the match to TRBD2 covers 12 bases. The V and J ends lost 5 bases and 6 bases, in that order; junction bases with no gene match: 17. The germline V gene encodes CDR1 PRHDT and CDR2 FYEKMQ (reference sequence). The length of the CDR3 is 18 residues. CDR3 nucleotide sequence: TGTGCCAGCAGCCTGGGACTAGCGGGTTACTGGAGTACCGTCGAGCAGTACTTC. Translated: CASSLGLAGYWSTVEQYF.

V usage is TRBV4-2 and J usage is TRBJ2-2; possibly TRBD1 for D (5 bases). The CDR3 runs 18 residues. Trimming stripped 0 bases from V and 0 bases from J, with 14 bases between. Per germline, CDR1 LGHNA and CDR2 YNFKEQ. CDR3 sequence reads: CASSQEGARSANTGELFF. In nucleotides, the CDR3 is TGTGCCAGCAGCCAAGAAGGGGCTAGATCTGCGAACACCGGGGAGCTGTTTTTT.

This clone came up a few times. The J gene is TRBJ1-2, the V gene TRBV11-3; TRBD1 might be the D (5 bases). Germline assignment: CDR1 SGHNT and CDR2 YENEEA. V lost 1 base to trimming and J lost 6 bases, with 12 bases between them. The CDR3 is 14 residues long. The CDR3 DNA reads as TGTGCCAGCAGCTTAGTCGCAGGGAGGAATGGCTACACCTTC. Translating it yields CASSLVAGRNGYTF.

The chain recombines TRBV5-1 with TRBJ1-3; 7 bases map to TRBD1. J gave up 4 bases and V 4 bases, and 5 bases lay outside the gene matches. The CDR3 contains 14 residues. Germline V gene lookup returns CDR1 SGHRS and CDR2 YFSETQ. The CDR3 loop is CASSPGTDGNTIYF. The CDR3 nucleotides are TGCGCCAGCAGCCCAGGGACAGACGGAAACACCATATATTTT.

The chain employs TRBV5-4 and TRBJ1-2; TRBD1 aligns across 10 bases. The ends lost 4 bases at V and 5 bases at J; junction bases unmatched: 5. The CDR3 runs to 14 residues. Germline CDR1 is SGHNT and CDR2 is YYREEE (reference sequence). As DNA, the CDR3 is TGTGCCAGCAGCCTGGACAGGGGGGGGTATGGCTACACCTTC. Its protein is CASSLDRGGYGYTF.